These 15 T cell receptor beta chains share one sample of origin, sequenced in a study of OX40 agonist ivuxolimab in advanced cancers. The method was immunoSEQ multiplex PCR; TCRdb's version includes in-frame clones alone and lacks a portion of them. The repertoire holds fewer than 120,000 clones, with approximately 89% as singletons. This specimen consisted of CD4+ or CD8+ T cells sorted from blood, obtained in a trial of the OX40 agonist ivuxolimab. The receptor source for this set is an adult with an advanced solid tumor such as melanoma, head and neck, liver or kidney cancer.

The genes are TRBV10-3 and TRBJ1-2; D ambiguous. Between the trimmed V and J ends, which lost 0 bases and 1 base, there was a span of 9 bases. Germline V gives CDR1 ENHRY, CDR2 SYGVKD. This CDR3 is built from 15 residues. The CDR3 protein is CAISESVEINYGYTF. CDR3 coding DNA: TGTGCCATCAGTGAGTCTGTAGAAATTAACTATGGCTACACCTTC.

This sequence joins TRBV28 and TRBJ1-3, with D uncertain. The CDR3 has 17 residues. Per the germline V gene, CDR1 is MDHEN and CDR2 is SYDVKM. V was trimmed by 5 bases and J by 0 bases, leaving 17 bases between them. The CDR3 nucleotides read TGTGCCAGCAGTGCCGACCCCGGACGGGGCTCTGGAAACACCATATATTTT. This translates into CASSADPGRGSGNTIYF.

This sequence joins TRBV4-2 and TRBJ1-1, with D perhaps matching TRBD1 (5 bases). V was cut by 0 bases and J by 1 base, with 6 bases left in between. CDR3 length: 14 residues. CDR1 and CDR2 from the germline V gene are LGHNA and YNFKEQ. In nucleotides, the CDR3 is TGTGCCAGCAGCCAAGACAGGGAGAACACTGAAGCTTTCTTT. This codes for CASSQDRENTEAFF.

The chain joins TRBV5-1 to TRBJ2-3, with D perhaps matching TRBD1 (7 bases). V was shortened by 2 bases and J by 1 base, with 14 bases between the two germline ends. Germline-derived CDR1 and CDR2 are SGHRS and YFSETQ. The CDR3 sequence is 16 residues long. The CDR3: CASSLYRGGGTDTQYF. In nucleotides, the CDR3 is TGCGCCAGCAGCTTATACAGGGGAGGAGGCACAGATACGCAGTATTTT.

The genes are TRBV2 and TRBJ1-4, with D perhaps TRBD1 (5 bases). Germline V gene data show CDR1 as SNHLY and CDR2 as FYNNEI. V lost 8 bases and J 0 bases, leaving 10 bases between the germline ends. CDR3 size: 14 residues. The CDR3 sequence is CASVGGTTNEKLFF. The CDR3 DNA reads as TGTGCCAGCGTGGGGGGGACAACTAATGAAAAACTGTTTTTT.

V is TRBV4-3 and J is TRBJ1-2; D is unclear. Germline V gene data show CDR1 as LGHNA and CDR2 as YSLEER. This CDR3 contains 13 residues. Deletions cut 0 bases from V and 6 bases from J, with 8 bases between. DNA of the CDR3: TGCGCCAGCAGCCAAGAAGGGAGAGATGGCTACACCTTC. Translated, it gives CASSQEGRDGYTF.

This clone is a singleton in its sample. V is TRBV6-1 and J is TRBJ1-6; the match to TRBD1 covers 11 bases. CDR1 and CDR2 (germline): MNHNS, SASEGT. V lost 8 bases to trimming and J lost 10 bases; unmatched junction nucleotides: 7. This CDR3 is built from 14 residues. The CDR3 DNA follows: TGTGCCAGCGGACAGGGGGCGATGGAATCACCCCTCCACTTT. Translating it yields CASGQGAMESPLHF.

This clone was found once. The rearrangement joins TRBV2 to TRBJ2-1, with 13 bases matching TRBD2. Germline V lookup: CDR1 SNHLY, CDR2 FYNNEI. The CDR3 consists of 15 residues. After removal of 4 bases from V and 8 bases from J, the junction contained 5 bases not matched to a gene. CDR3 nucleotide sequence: TGTGCCAGCAGTGTAAGGACTAGCGGGAGTCATGAGCAGTTCTTC. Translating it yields CASSVRTSGSHEQFF.

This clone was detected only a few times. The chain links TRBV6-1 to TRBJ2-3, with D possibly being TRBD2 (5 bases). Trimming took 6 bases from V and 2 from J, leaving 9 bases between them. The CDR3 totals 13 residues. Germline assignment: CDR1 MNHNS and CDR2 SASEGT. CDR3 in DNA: TGTGCCAGCAGGAGGGCGTCCACAGATACGCAGTATTTT. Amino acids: CASRRASTDTQYF.

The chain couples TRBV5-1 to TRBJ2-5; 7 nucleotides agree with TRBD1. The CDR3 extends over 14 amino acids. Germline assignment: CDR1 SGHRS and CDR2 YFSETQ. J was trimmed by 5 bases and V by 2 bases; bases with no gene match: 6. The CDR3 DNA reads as TGCGCCAGCAGCTTAGAGACAGGGTGGGAGACCCAGTACTTC. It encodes CASSLETGWETQYF. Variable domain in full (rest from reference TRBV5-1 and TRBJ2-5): KAGVTQTPRYLIKTRGQQVTLSCSPISGHRSVSWYQQTPGQGLQFLFEYFSETQRNKGNFPGRFSGRQFSNSRSEMNVSTLELGDSALYLCASSLETGWETQYFGPGTRLLVL.

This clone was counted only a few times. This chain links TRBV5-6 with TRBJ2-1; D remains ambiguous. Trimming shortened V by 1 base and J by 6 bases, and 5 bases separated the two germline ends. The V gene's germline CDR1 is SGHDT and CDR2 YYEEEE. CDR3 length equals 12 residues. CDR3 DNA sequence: TGTGCCAGCAGCTTGTCCCCCAATGAGCAGTTCTTC. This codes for CASSLSPNEQFF.

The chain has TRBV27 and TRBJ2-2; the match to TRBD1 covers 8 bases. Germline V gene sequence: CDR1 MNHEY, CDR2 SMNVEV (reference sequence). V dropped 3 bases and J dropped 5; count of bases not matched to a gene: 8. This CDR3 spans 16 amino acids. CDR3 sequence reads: CASSFPGQGLTGELFF. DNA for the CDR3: TGTGCCAGCAGTTTCCCCGGACAGGGCCTTACCGGGGAGCTGTTTTTT.

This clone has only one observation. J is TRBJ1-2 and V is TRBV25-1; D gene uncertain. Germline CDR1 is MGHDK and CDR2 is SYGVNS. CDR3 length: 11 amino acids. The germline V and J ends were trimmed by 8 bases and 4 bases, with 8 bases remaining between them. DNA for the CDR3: TGTGCCAGCGTGGGTGGCTATGGCTACACCTTC. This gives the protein CASVGGYGYTF.

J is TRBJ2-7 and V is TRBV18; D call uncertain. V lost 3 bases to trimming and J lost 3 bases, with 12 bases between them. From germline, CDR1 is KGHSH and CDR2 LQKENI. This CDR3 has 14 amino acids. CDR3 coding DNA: TGTGCCAGCTCACCGAGGTCACAAAACTACGAGCAGTACTTC. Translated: CASSPRSQNYEQYF.

The CDR3 DNA sequence: TGCGCCAGCAGCTTGGCGGATGGGGTGGACGAGCAGTACTTC. Its protein is CASSLADGVDEQYF. The rearrangement links TRBV5-1 to TRBJ2-7; D remains unclear. The V gene's germline CDR1 is SGHRS and CDR2 YFSETQ. V was cut by 0 bases and J by 5 bases, with 12 bases left in between. The CDR3 has 14 amino acids.